In its sample, the clone carrying this T cell receptor (beta chain) was seen many times. As yet, its antigen is unknown. These data come from a study of spatial heterogeneity in lung cancer. Study-level background: Raw sequencing reads included, on average, more than 8.5 appearances of each unique TCR and UMI combination.

The time point: sample taken at primary tumor resection. Tumor, nontumor lung or frozen PBMC supplied whole RNA, sequenced without sorting. TCRdb re-analysed the 5' RACE reads in MiXCR, keeping a single row per CDR3 protein. This table has 50,000 to 55,000 distinct CDR3 sequences, roughly 7.5% appearing once. Findings and limits, study-wide: There were more appearances of ubiquitous expanded tumor TCRs in blood at resection than at follow-up.

Germline values: CDR1 MNHEY, CDR2 SMNVEV (reference sequence). The CDR3 is 14 residues long. The trim removed 6 bases at V and 0 bases at J, leaving 4 bases unmatched. This sample comprised PBMCs, obtained at surgery. This chain joins TRBV27 and TRBJ2-7, with 8 bases matching TRBD1. The receptor was derived from a female donor with early-stage non-small cell lung cancer. CDR3 bases: TGTGCCAGCAGCCGACAGGGGAACTCCTACGAGCAGTACTTC. This translates into CASSRQGNSYEQYF.